This T cell receptor beta chain stems from a study of regulatory T cells in long-lasting Graves disease. Described time point: persistent/refractory GD, antithyroid drugs over 5 years with positive TRAb. PBMCs were the source of the RNA used for TCR sequencing. Investigators report Graves' disease was diagnosed under American Thyroid Association guidelines. Relying on iRepertoire HTBI primers and Arm-PCR of CDR3 regions, the team built TCR beta libraries. TCRdb processed the multiplex PCR reads anew with MiXCR; each CDR3 protein has one entry. The sample lists about 470,000 distinct CDR3 sequences; about 20% were seen once. The sequence was obtained from a female donor with Graves disease. Sequenced here: peripheral blood mononuclear cells (PBMCs), sampled when the disease was refractory, from a patient treated with antithyroid drugs.

The CDR3 region has the DNA TGTGCCAGCAGCTTGGTTCGGGGGGCAGGAGGCAATCAGCCCCAGCATTTT. Encoded protein: CASSLVRGAGGNQPQHF. The chain combines TRBV5-6 with TRBJ1-5; possibly TRBD1 for D (6 bases). Between the trimmed V and J ends, which lost 0 bases and 2 bases, there was a span of 15 bases. Germline loops: CDR1 SGHDT, CDR2 YYEEEE. This CDR3 is built from 17 residues.